A selection of T cell receptor beta chains follows, all from one sample in a study of T cell responses to AZD1222 COVID-19 vaccine. Clones were sequenced by immunoSEQ multiplex PCR, and TCRdb holds only the in-frame ones, with some missing. The sample consists of 140,000 to 150,000 clones, more than 85% of them appearing once. This material consisted of peripheral blood, taken after recovery from COVID-19. Receptors originate from an adult who had recovered from COVID-19. Each CDR3 is given with its conserved first and last residue. Rows may omit the clone size; those that give it use once, few, many or a size class.

size	V	J	length	CDR3
-	TRBV29-1	TRBJ1-2	12	CSVDSGGHGYTF
once	TRBV27	TRBJ2-1	14	CASSWTPSYNEQFF
-	TRBV7-6	TRBJ2-1	15	CASSLTSGVYNEQFF
-	TRBV12-5	TRBJ2-1	17	CASGLILAANPAGEQFF
-	TRBV2	TRBJ1-1	14	CASSEGGMNTEAFF
few	TRBV7-9	TRBJ1-6	19	CASSLAGVWESSYNSPLHF
-	TRBV28	TRBJ2-1	15	CASSQPTGALNEQFF
-	TRBV28	TRBJ2-1	15	CASSPPLPKYNEQFF
-	TRBV5-6	TRBJ2-4	13	CASSLSYKNIQYF
-	TRBV15	TRBJ1-4	13	CATSRGVDEKLFF
-	TRBV5-1	TRBJ2-1	15	CASSFESGVYNEQFF
-	TRBV19	TRBJ1-4	15	CASSLYPTAGEKLFF
-	TRBV29-1	TRBJ1-3	11	CSGGWGNTIYF
once	TRBV2	TRBJ1-5	14	CASSEWVGNQPQHF
-	TRBV10-3	TRBJ2-7	16	CAISVVRTGGSYEQYF
-	TRBV2	TRBJ2-5	14	CASRPLAGVETQYF
-	TRBV3-1/TRBV3-2	TRBJ1-1	16	CASSQVGTGKGTEAFF
-	TRBV6-5	TRBJ2-5	13	CASSRGSRETQYF
few	TRBV25-1	TRBJ1-1	11	CASSENFEAFF
-	TRBV5-1	TRBJ1-1	15	CASSLAGAIGTEAFF
-	TRBV19	TRBJ2-7	12	CASRGDLYEQYF
-	TRBV9	TRBJ2-7	15	CASSASSGNYYEQYF
-	TRBV30	TRBJ2-2	15	CAWVKSGGMAGELFF
-	TRBV2	TRBJ2-7	11	CATAGRGKQYF
-	TRBV7-8	TRBJ1-6	18	CASSFPGGPSSYNSPLHF
-	TRBV10-2	TRBJ2-3	14	CASIGHQPPDTQYF
-	TRBV11-2	TRBJ2-7	15	CASSLSTTGSYEQYF
-	TRBV3-1/TRBV3-2	TRBJ1-4	14	CASSFGQGREKLFF
-	TRBV12-3/TRBV12-4	TRBJ1-4	13	CASSSQVVEKLFF
once	TRBV5-4	TRBJ2-7	15	CASSHSGGRKHEQYF
-	TRBV11-1	TRBJ2-5	14	CASSLGTVQETQYF